This entry lists 5 T cell receptor beta chains sequenced from one sample in a study of T and B cells in COVID-19 patients. Multiplex PCR with BIOMED2 TRB-A/B primer pools amplified TRB rearrangements. From the multiplex PCR reads, TCRdb called clonotypes with MiXCR, one entry per CDR3 protein. The sample contains approximately 3,000 distinct CDR3 sequences, about 23% of which appear only once. Blood genomic DNA input for TRB amplification was about 240-550 ng. The sequenced material came from blood. The receptors were sampled from a human donor with active COVID-19.

This clonotype was observed a few times. This chain joins TRBV28 and TRBJ2-3, with D hard to call. The CDR3 covers 14 residues. The germline V gene encodes CDR1 MDHEN and CDR2 SYDVKM. Trimming removed 3 bases at V and 3 bases at J, with 10 bases between. The CDR3 spells CASSLWARTDTQYF. CDR3 coding DNA: TGTGCCAGCAGTTTGTGGGCGAGAACAGATACGCAGTATTTT.

Here the CDR3 reads CASSQDSLALSGNTIYF. The CDR3 DNA sequence: TGCGCCAGCAGCCAAGATTCTTTGGCCCTCTCTGGAAACACCATATATTTT. The rearrangement uses TRBV4-3 and TRBJ1-3; D ambiguous. Between the trimmed V and J ends, which lost 0 bases and 0 bases, there was a span of 12 bases. The CDR3 spans 17 residues. CDR1 LGHNA and CDR2 YSLEER come from the germline V gene.

The V gene is TRBV6-5, the J gene TRBJ2-1; 11 bases fit TRBD2. Germline V gene data show CDR1 as MNHEY and CDR2 as SVGAGI. J was trimmed by 4 bases and V by 6 bases; bases with no gene match: 5. The CDR3 length is 15 residues. CDR3 amino acids: CASRTGLAVYNEQFF. CDR3 nucleotides: TGTGCCAGCAGGACGGGACTAGCGGTTTACAATGAGCAGTTCTTC.

This clonotype has more than one count but fewer than ten. The gene calls are TRBV20-1 and TRBJ2-7; 12 nucleotides align to TRBD1. The germline V gene encodes CDR1 DFQATT and CDR2 SNEGSKA (reference sequence). The CDR3 spans 13 residues. V lost 6 bases and J lost 5; bases outside the gene matches: 5. As DNA, the CDR3 is TGCAGTGCGGGACAGGGGGCGTTTGACGAGCAGTACTTC. It codes for CSAGQGAFDEQYF.

Concerning this clonotype itself: This may arise from a read error, as a much more abundant clone is one base away. The V and J genes are TRBV6-5 and TRBJ2-7; 13 bases are a match to TRBD2. The V gene end was trimmed by 6 bases and the J gene end by 7 bases; junction bases not matched to a gene: 9. The CDR3 length is 15 residues. Germline V gene data show CDR1 as MNHEY and CDR2 as SVGAGI. The CDR3 reads CASSVTSGRGDEQYF. CDR3 nucleotide sequence: TGTGCCAGCAGCGTTACTAGCGGGAGGGGGGATGAGCAGTACTTC.